This T cell receptor (beta chain) was identified in a study of cytomegalovirus exposure and HLA in healthy donors. Study-wide context: Around 85 million unique TCR sequences came from HLA-typed donors in an early release.

Per the germline V gene, CDR1 is LNHDA and CDR2 is SQIVND (reference sequence). Trimming at V came to 5 bases and at J to 4 bases, leaving 5 bases not matched to a gene. This CDR3 is built from 16 residues. PCR was performed using 60 Vbeta and 13 Jbeta primers. Assay used: immunoSEQ multiplex PCR; TCRdb lists only in-frame clones, some missing. The table records 90,000 to 120,000 clones, over 9% of them present only once. About this clone itself: No antigen is known for it.

General study results and limits: Published work reported that the classifier diagnosed cytomegalovirus status with high specificity and sensitivity. Analysis was carried out at a later point, and it linked a missense DCLRE1C variant to TCR beta V- and J-gene trimming.

The specimen was PBMCs. V usage is TRBV19 and J usage is TRBJ2-6; 10 bases fit TRBD1. This clonotype originated in a man aged 40-50 years in good health and CMV-seropositive. CDR3 sequence: CASSPDRGRGANVLTF. The CDR3 nucleotides are TGTGCCAGTAGTCCTGACAGGGGGCGAGGGGCCAACGTCCTGACTTTC. The whole variable domain, filled in from reference TRBV19 and TRBJ2-6, reads DGGITQSPKYLFRKEGQNVTLSCEQNLNHDAMYWYRQDPGQGLRLIYYSQIVNDFQKGDIAEGYSVSREKKESFPLTVTSAQKNPTAFYLCASSPDRGRGANVLTFGAGSRLTVL.